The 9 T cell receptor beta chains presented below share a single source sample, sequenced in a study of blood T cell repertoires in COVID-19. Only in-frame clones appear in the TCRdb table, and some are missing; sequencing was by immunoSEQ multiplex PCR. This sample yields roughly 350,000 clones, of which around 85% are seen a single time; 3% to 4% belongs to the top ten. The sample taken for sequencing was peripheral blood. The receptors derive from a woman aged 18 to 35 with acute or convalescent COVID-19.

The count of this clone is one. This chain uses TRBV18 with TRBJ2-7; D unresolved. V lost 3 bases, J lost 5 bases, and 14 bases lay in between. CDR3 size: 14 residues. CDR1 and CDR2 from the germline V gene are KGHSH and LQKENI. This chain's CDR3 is CASSPSAPRDEQYF. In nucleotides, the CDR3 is TGTGCCAGCTCACCCTCGGCACCCCGGGACGAGCAGTACTTC.

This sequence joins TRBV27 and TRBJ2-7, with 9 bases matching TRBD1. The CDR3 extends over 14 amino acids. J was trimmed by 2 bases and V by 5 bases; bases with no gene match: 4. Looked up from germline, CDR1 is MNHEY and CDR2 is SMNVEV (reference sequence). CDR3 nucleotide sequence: TGTGCCAGCAGTGATAGGACAGGGGCCTACGAGCAGTACTTC. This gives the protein CASSDRTGAYEQYF.

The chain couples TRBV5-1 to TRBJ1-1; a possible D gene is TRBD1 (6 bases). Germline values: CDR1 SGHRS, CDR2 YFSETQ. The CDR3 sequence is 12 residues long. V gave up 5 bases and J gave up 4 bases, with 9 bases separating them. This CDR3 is CASSSRGTEAFF. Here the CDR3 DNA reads TGCGCCAGCAGTTCCAGGGGCACTGAAGCTTTCTTT.

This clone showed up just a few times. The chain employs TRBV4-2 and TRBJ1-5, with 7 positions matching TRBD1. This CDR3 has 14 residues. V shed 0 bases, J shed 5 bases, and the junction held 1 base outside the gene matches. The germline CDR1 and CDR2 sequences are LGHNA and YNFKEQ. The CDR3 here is CASSQEGGYQPQHF. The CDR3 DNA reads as TGTGCCAGCAGCCAAGAAGGGGGCTATCAGCCCCAGCATTTT.

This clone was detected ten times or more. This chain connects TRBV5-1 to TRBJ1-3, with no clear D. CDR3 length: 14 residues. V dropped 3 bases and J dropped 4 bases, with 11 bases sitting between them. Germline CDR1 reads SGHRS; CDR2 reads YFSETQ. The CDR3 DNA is TGCGCCAGCAGCTCCTCAGGTTTGGGAAACACCATATATTTT. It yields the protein CASSSSGLGNTIYF.

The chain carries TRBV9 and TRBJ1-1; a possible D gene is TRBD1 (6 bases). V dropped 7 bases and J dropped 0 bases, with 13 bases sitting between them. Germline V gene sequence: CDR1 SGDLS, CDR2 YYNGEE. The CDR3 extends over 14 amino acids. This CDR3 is CASSSHRVNTEAFF. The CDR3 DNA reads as TGTGCCAGCTCATCCCACAGGGTGAACACTGAAGCTTTCTTT.

Written as DNA, the CDR3 is TGTGCCAGCACTAAGCGGGAGACCACCTACGAGCAGTACTTC. This encodes CASTKRETTYEQYF. The V gene is TRBV6-5, the J gene TRBJ2-7; 8 nucleotides agree with TRBD2. The CDR3 runs 14 residues. The V gene end was trimmed by 7 bases and the J gene end by 2 bases; junction bases not matched to a gene: 7. CDR1 and CDR2 from the germline V gene are MNHEY and SVGAGI.

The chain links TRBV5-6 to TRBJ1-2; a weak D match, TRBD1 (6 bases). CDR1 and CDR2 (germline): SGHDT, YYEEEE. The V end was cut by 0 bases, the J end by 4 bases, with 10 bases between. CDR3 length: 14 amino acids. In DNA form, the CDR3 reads TGTGCCAGCAGCTTGGCCAGACAGGTCTATGGCTACACCTTC. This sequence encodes CASSLARQVYGYTF.

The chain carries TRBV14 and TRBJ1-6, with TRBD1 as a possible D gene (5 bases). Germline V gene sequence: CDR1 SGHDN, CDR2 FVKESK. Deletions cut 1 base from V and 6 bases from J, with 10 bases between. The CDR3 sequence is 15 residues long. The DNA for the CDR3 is TGTGCCAGCAGCCAAGTTGGGGCGAGTAATTCACCCCTCCACTTT. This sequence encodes CASSQVGASNSPLHF.